These T cell receptor beta chains were read from a single sample in a study of cytotoxic CD8 clonotypes in ibrutinib-treated CLL. Libraries were prepared by immunoSEQ multiplex PCR; TCRdb keeps only in-frame clonotypes and omits some of them. The data show around 70,000 clones, around 68% seen once. The starting material was PBMCs, obtained after 12 months of ibrutinib treatment. Receptor source: a human donor with chronic lymphocytic leukemia. Both conserved end residues are part of each CDR3. D genes are given only for firm matches. Size tells how often a clone was seen (once, few, many) or the class of an expanded clone, and some rows leave it out.

clone_size j_call v_call d_call cdr3_nt cdr3_aa
. TRBJ2-4 TRBV2 . TGTGCCAGCAGTGACGTGGGCAGGACACAGTACTTC CASSDVGRTQYF
few TRBJ2-2 TRBV4-2 TRBD2 TGTGCCAGCAGCCCCCCGGGACTAGCGGGGGGGCGGGTTGACACCGGGGAGCTGTTTTTT CASSPPGLAGGRVDTGELFF
. TRBJ1-5 TRBV27 . TGTGCCAGCAGTTTATTGCCTAAGGGACCAGGCATCAATCAGCCCCAGCATTTT CASSLLPKGPGINQPQHF
. TRBJ2-7 TRBV5-1 . TGCGCCAGCAGCCTGGGGTCCCAGGGTGTCTACGAGCAGTACTTC CASSLGSQGVYEQYF
. TRBJ1-2 TRBV7-9 . TGTGCCAGCAGCTTAGACCTAGGCTACACCTTC CASSLDLGYTF
. TRBJ2-5 TRBV7-6 . TGTGCCAGCAGCTTAGCACCCGTCCAAGAGACCCAGTACTTC CASSLAPVQETQYF
. TRBJ1-3 TRBV7-2 . TGTGCCAGCAGCTTAGCGAGAGAGGGCAACAGTGACGGAAACACCATATATTTT CASSLAREGNSDGNTIYF
. TRBJ1-5 TRBV10-2 . TGCGCCAGCAGCAAAGGGTGGGGTCGAAGCAATCAGCCCCAGCATTTT CASSKGWGRSNQPQHF
. TRBJ2-7 TRBV11-3 . TGTGCCAGCAGCTCAACCCGATCGGGGGAGCAGTACTTC CASSSTRSGEQYF
. TRBJ1-3 TRBV2 . TGTGCCAGCAGGGGACCCGGAAACACCATATATTTT CASRGPGNTIYF
. TRBJ1-1 TRBV6-5 . TGTGCCAGCAGTTATGCCCAGGGGACTGAAGCTTTCTTT CASSYAQGTEAFF
. TRBJ2-7 TRBV27 TRBD1 TGTGCCAGCAGTTTATCGTCCGGGACAGGGTTTATGCACGAGCAGTACTTC CASSLSSGTGFMHEQYF
. TRBJ1-1 TRBV30 . TGTGCCTGGAGCAAAAATGAGGCGGGGAACACTGAAGCTTTCTTT CAWSKNEAGNTEAFF
. TRBJ2-3 TRBV25-1 . TGTGCCAGCAGTGCAAGACAGGGAGGAAAGGGCACAGATACGCAGTATTTT CASSARQGGKGTDTQYF
. TRBJ1-5 TRBV7-2 . TGTGCCAGCAGCTTAGAAAGCAGGGGCAATCAGCCCCAGCATTTT CASSLESRGNQPQHF
. TRBJ2-3 TRBV4-3 . TGCGCCAGCAGCCAAGATTTCGACAGGCCCACAGATACGCAGTATTTT CASSQDFDRPTDTQYF
. TRBJ2-1 TRBV6-5 . TGTGCCAGCAAGAGACTTCCCTCCTACAATGAGCAGTTCTTC CASKRLPSYNEQFF
. TRBJ1-1 TRBV2 TRBD1 TGTGCCAGCAGTGAAGCTGGACAGGGATGGGACACTGAAGCTTTCTTT CASSEAGQGWDTEAFF
few TRBJ1-4 TRBV6-5 . TGTGCCAGCAGCCTCACAGGCCCCAATGAAAAACTGTTTTTT CASSLTGPNEKLFF
. TRBJ2-5 TRBV18 . TGTGCCAGCTCACCGGAGGGAGAGACCCAGTACTTC CASSPEGETQYF
. TRBJ2-3 TRBV19 TRBD1 TGTGCCAGTAGTATGGGACAGGGAAGCACAGATACGCAGTATTTT CASSMGQGSTDTQYF
. TRBJ2-3 TRBV4-3 TRBD2 TGCGCCAGCAGCCAAGATGGGGGGGGCACAGATACGCAGTATTTT CASSQDGGGTDTQYF
. TRBJ2-7 TRBV7-3 . TGTGCCAGCAGCTTAACGGGAAATCCCTCCCAAGGCAAGCAGTACTTC CASSLTGNPSQGKQYF
. TRBJ2-3 TRBV5-1 . TGCGCCAGCAGCTTCATTAGCACAGATACGCAGTATTTT CASSFISTDTQYF
few TRBJ2-1 TRBV2 TRBD1 TGTGCCAGCAGGCCGGACAGGGCGAATGAGCAGTTCTTC CASRPDRANEQFF
once TRBJ1-2 TRBV6-1 . TGTGCCAGCAGTGATCCCCTGCTGGTCCAGCACCTCTATGGCTACACCTTC CASSDPLLVQHLYGYTF
. TRBJ2-4 TRBV7-8 TRBD2 TGTGCCAGCAGCTTAGTTGGGGAGGGGATAGCCAAAAACATTCAGTACTTC CASSLVGEGIAKNIQYF
. TRBJ2-3 TRBV4-1 . TGCGCCAGCAGCTCCCCGGGCGACAGGGATACGCAGTATTTT CASSSPGDRDTQYF
few TRBJ2-7 TRBV6-5 TRBD2 TGTGCCAGCAGTTACTCGAGCCTAGCGGGGCTTAGAAAGCAGTACTTC CASSYSSLAGLRKQYF
. TRBJ1-2 TRBV30 . TGTGCCTGGAGTAAGGGAGGTGTAAGGAGAAATGGCTACACCTTC CAWSKGGVRRNGYTF
. TRBJ1-1 TRBV11-2 TRBD1 TGTGCCAGCAGCCTTGGACAGGGGGCTTACGGAGCTTTCTTT CASSLGQGAYGAFF
. TRBJ2-7 TRBV4-3 TRBD2 TGCGCCAGCAGCCCCCACTCCCCGGGACTAGCGGGGGGACGGGGGAACGAGCAGTACTTC CASSPHSPGLAGGRGNEQYF
. TRBJ1-6 TRBV10-3 . TGTGCCATCAGTGCCACAGGCTTAGGCAATTCACCCCTCCACTTT CAISATGLGNSPLHF
. TRBJ2-5 TRBV5-1 TRBD1 TGCGCCAGCAGCTTGGCTGGGACAGGGCAAGAGACCCAGTACTTC CASSLAGTGQETQYF
. TRBJ1-6 TRBV6-6 . TGTGCCAGCAGGGGGGGGAATTCACCCCTCCACTTT CASRGGNSPLHF
. TRBJ1-5 TRBV27 . TGTGCCAGCAGTCCCCGGGGCCGTCCAAGCAATCAGCCCCAGCATTTT CASSPRGRPSNQPQHF
. TRBJ1-5 TRBV7-6 . TGTGCCAGCAGCTTAGTAAGCAATCAGCCCCAGCATTTT CASSLVSNQPQHF
. TRBJ1-6 TRBV7-9 TRBD1 TGTGCCAGCAGCTTATGGCCGGACAGGGACGATTCACCCCTCCACTTT CASSLWPDRDDSPLHF
. TRBJ2-5 TRBV6-5 TRBD2 TGTGCCAGCAGCCTAGCGGGGTTGGGAGAGACCCAGTACTTC CASSLAGLGETQYF
. TRBJ2-3 TRBV29-1 . TGCAGCGTCAGGGTCGGGGTGGATACGCAGTATTTT CSVRVGVDTQYF
. TRBJ2-1 TRBV28 . TGTGCCAGCAGTTACCGACCCAGTGGGCAGTTCTTC CASSYRPSGQFF
. TRBJ2-3 TRBV4-3 TRBD1 TGCGCCAGCAGCCAAGATGGGGGGACAGGCAGAGATACGCAGTATTTT CASSQDGGTGRDTQYF
. TRBJ1-2 TRBV29-1 TRBD1 TGCAGCGTTGGAGGGACAGGGTCCTTTTCCGGCTACACCTTC CSVGGTGSFSGYTF
once TRBJ2-7 TRBV12-5 . TGTGCTAGCCCGTCTAGCCCCCGAGGCAACCGGCTTTACGAGCAGTACTTC CASPSSPRGNRLYEQYF
. TRBJ2-1 TRBV6-1 TRBD1 TGTGCCAGCAAGGAGAACAGGGGTAGCAATGAGCAGTTCTTC CASKENRGSNEQFF
few TRBJ1-5 TRBV18 . TGTGCCAGCTCACCACGTCCAGGGATACAGCCCCAGCATTTT CASSPRPGIQPQHF
. TRBJ2-3 TRBV2 . TGTGCCAGCAGTACGGCTACCACAGATACGCAGTATTTT CASSTATTDTQYF
. TRBJ1-2 TRBV18 . TGTGCCAGCTCTTTGGCAGCTCTCAGGGTGGATGGCTACACCTTC CASSLAALRVDGYTF
. TRBJ1-1 TRBV6-5 . TGTGCCAGCAGCAGACCGACAGGGAACACTGAAGCTTTCTTT CASSRPTGNTEAFF
. TRBJ1-4 TRBV10-3 TRBD1 TGTGCCACCTCAGGGGGTCAGGGAGACAATGAAAAACTGTTTTTT CATSGGQGDNEKLFF
. TRBJ2-3 TRBV5-4 . TGTGCCAGCAGCTTGGGGGCGGAGACTTCTAGCACAGATACGCAGTATTTT CASSLGAETSSTDTQYF
few TRBJ1-2 TRBV30 . TGTGCCTGGAGTGGTGGCGGGGGAATTGGCTACACCTTC CAWSGGGGIGYTF
few TRBJ2-1 TRBV4-3 . TGCGCCAGCAGCCAAGACAGGCCACCCTACAATGAGCAGTTCTTC CASSQDRPPYNEQFF
once TRBJ1-1 TRBV30 . TGTGCCTGGAGTCGGGGGGAGGGAACTGAAGCTTTCTTT CAWSRGEGTEAFF
. TRBJ2-7 TRBV15 TRBD1 TGTGCCACCAGCCGAGACAGGGCCACCGAGCAGTACTTC CATSRDRATEQYF
few TRBJ1-6 TRBV6-5 . TGTGCCAGCAGCAATTACAGGGTCGGGAGATCACCCCTCCACTTT CASSNYRVGRSPLHF
. TRBJ1-1 TRBV11-2 TRBD1 TGTGCCAGCAGCTTAGTGACAGGGGCCGCTAAGAACACTGAAGCTTTCTTT CASSLVTGAAKNTEAFF